This T cell receptor beta chain stems from a study of cytomegalovirus exposure and HLA in healthy donors. Background on the study: In a later analysis, it was reported that the 110 or so validation repertoires had been produced on the same platform as the 550 to 700 repertoires belonging to the first cohort.

Measured with immunoSEQ multiplex PCR; TCRdb has only the in-frame clones, and not every one. The table has a few hundred thousand clones, approximately 86% seen once; the top ten hold 2.9%. General observations from the study: As confirmed in vitro, a few CMV-associated chains were specific for CMV antigens. Cytomegalovirus association was listed for 164 TCR beta chains. The tendency of first-cohort TCR clusters to co-occur in the 100 to 150 validation repertoires was identified by a subsequent analysis.

A word on this clone: The antigen is unknown.

Looked up from germline, CDR1 is SGHRS and CDR2 is YFSETQ. V lost 4 bases and J 0 bases, leaving 11 bases between the germline ends. The CDR3 runs 15 residues. The chain recombines TRBV5-1 with TRBJ2-1; a possible D gene is TRBD2 (6 bases). The material sequenced was PBMCs. The receptor comes from a woman between 18 and 29 years old in good health and CMV-seronegative. Here the CDR3 reads CASSQTRSSYNEQFF. The DNA for the CDR3 is TGCGCCAGCAGCCAGACTAGGAGCTCCTACAATGAGCAGTTCTTC.